The clone carrying this T cell receptor (beta chain) occurred once. Antigen unknown. This specimen comes from a study of cytomegalovirus exposure and HLA in healthy donors. General observations from the study: Highest at DRB1 and lowest at HLA-C, TCR association rates differed among HLA loci in a later analysis. It has been reported that TCR beta sequences accurately predicted the HLA-A and HLA-B alleles of most subjects. The investigators catalogued 150 to 200 TCR beta chains as cytomegalovirus-associated. In an earlier analysis, productive rearrangement rates for most beta V segments clustered near 90% or 30%.

Primers: 60 Vbeta forward and 13 Jbeta reverse. Libraries were prepared by immunoSEQ multiplex PCR; TCRdb keeps only in-frame clonotypes and omits some of them. This sample yields some 140,000 clones, of which roughly 80% are seen a single time; roughly 4% belongs to the top ten. The CDR3 has 15 amino acids. Germline CDR1 GTSNPN, CDR2 SVGIG (reference sequence). V was cut by 0 bases and J by 5 bases, with 17 bases left in between. The rearrangement uses TRBV30 and TRBJ2-7; D may be TRBD1 (6 bases). Sequenced material: PBMCs. The TCR originated in a woman in her thirties or forties in good health and CMV-seronegative. DNA of the CDR3: TGTGCCTGGAGTGTACTGAGGCAGGGGACGGACGAGCAGTACTTC. The encoded protein is CAWSVLRQGTDEQYF.